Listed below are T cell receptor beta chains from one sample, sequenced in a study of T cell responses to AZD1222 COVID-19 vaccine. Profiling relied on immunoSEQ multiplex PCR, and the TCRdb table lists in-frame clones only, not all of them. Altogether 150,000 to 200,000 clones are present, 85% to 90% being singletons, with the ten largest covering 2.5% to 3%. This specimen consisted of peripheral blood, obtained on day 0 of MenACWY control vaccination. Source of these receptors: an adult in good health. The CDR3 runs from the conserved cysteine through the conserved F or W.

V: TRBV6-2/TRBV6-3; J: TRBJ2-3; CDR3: CASSRDRGLSDTQYF
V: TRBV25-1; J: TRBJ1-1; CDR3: CASSEYGSNTEAFF
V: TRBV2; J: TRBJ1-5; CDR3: CASCGRGGSNQPQHF
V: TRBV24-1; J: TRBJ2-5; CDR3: CATSDPQGFQETQYF
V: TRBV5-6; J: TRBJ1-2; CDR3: CASSWAYGYTF
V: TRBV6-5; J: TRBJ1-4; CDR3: CASSSWESGEKLFF
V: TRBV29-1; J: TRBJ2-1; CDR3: CSVADRTFNEQFF
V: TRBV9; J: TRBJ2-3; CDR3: CASSVVPLAGVTDTQYF
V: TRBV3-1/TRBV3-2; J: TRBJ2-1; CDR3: CASSQDPAGVGNEQFF
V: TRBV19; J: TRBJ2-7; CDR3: CASSGAGDYEQYF
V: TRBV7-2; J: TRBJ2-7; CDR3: CASSQPPHYEQYF
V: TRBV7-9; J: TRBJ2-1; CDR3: CASSFTPGLGYNEQFF
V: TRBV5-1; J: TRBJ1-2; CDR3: CASSLVRAPSYGYTF
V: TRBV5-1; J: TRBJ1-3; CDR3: CASMEIGGNTIYF
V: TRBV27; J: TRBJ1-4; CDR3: CASRVWGGDSGEKLFF
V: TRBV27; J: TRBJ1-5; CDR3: CASSLRTGGGQPQHF
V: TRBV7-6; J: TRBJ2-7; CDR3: CASSLGSGGSSYEQYF
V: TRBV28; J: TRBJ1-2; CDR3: CASSLEQVRGYTF
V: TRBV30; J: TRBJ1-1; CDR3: CAWSVEDRNTEAFF
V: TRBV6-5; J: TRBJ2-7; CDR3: CASRMGSYEQYF
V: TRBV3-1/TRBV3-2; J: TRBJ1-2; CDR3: CASSQDRYGYTF
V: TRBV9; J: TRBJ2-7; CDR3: CASSPGGMEQYF
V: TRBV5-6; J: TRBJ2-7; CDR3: CASSFSGTSVYEQYF
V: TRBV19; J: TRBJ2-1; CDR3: CASSIKGGGGEQFF
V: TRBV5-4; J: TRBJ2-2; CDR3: CASLAGEGTGELFF
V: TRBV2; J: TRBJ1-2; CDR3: CASSLDSTQGYGYTF
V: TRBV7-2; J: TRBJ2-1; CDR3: CASSLTGTAYNEQFF
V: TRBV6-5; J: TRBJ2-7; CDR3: CASKQTGRNYEQYF
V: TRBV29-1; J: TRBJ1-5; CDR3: CSVGDINQPQHF
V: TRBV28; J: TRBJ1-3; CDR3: CASRGSSSGNTIYF
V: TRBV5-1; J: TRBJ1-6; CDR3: CASSLTGTELHF
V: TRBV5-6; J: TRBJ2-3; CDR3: CASSLGGTDTQYF
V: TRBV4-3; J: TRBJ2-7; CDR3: CASSQDPGGAAYEQYF
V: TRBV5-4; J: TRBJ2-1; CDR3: CASSLAGGRGNEQFF
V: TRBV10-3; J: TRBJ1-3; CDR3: CAISETLGVSGNTIYF
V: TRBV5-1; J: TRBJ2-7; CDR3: CASSLGDSKSYEQYF
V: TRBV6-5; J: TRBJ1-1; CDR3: CASSRGNTEAFF
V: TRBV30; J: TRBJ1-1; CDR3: CAWSVWGGRMNTEAFF
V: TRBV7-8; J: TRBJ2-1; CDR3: CASSSARVYNEQFF
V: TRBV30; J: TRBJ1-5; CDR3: CAWSAGNQPQHF
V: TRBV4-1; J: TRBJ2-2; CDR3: CASSQEPGPARELFF
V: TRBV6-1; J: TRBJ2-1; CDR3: CASSDSEVTGGNEQFF
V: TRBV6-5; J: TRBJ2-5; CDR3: CASTQGVGQETQYF
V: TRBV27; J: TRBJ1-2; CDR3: CASSPRLGAGYTF
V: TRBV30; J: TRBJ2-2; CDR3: CAWSPIGDTGELFF